The rows below give T cell receptor beta chains drawn from one sample of a study of blood T cell repertoires in COVID-19. Sequenced by immunoSEQ multiplex PCR; TCRdb stores in-frame clones only, minus some. The table records 35,000 to 40,000 clones, 90% of them present only once. Material: peripheral blood. The receptor source for this set is a man between 70 and 80 years old with acute or convalescent COVID-19. Each CDR3 is given with its conserved first and last residue. The order of the fields is CDR3 protein, CDR3 DNA, V gene, J gene, D gene, clone size. D genes are given only for firm matches. Clone sizes are given selectively: once, few, many, or a class where the clone is expanded.

CDR3aa: CASRALASSYEQYF
CDR3nt: TGTGCCAGCAGAGCTCTAGCGAGCTCCTACGAGCAGTACTTC
v_gene: TRBV7-8
j_gene: TRBJ2-7
d_gene: .
abundance: few

CDR3aa: CASSLIQGLTEAFF
CDR3nt: TGTGCCAGCAGCCTCATACAGGGCCTCACTGAAGCTTTCTTT
v_gene: TRBV7-9
j_gene: TRBJ1-1
d_gene: .
abundance: once

CDR3aa: CASSSGLAGAETQYF
CDR3nt: TGTGCCAGCAGCTCCGGACTAGCGGGGGCAGAGACCCAGTACTTC
v_gene: TRBV7-3
j_gene: TRBJ2-5
d_gene: TRBD2
abundance: .

CDR3aa: CATDRAGDTGELFF
CDR3nt: TGTGCCACCGACCGAGCGGGGGACACCGGGGAGCTGTTTTTT
v_gene: TRBV25-1
j_gene: TRBJ2-2
d_gene: TRBD2
abundance: once

CDR3aa: CASSQEPSGRVNFQETQYF
CDR3nt: TGCGCCAGCAGCCAAGAGCCTAGCGGGAGGGTAAATTTCCAAGAGACCCAGTACTTC
v_gene: TRBV4-1
j_gene: TRBJ2-5
d_gene: TRBD2
abundance: few

CDR3aa: CASSYSSGAKNIQYF
CDR3nt: TGTGCCAGCAGTTACTCCTCAGGGGCCAAAAACATTCAGTACTTC
v_gene: TRBV6-5
j_gene: TRBJ2-4
d_gene: .
abundance: .

CDR3aa: CASSSGQGYEQYF
CDR3nt: TGTGCCAGCAGTTCGGGACAGGGGTACGAGCAGTACTTC
v_gene: TRBV28
j_gene: TRBJ2-7
d_gene: TRBD1
abundance: .

CDR3aa: CSVSGGNTIYF
CDR3nt: TGCAGCGTTTCGGGAGGAAACACCATATATTTT
v_gene: TRBV29-1
j_gene: TRBJ1-3
d_gene: .
abundance: .

CDR3aa: CASSRQGQGVNSPLHF
CDR3nt: TGTGCCAGTAGCCGCCAAGGACAGGGGGTTAATTCACCCCTCCACTTT
v_gene: TRBV19
j_gene: TRBJ1-6
d_gene: TRBD1
abundance: .

CDR3aa: CASIGTGRNSPLHF
CDR3nt: TGTGCCAGCATCGGGACAGGGAGAAATTCACCCCTCCACTTT
v_gene: TRBV28
j_gene: TRBJ1-6
d_gene: TRBD1
abundance: once

CDR3aa: CASSPGGRVFRETQYF
CDR3nt: TGTGCCAGCAGCCCGGGCGGGAGGGTTTTTCGAGAGACCCAGTACTTC
v_gene: TRBV7-2
j_gene: TRBJ2-5
d_gene: TRBD2
abundance: .

CDR3aa: CASSQGTDKETQYF
CDR3nt: TGTGCCAGCAGCCAAGGGACAGACAAAGAGACCCAGTACTTC
v_gene: TRBV3-1/TRBV3-2
j_gene: TRBJ2-5
d_gene: .
abundance: .

CDR3aa: CASRQGVVSGNTIYF
CDR3nt: TGTGCCAGTCGACAGGGCGTCGTCTCTGGAAACACCATATATTTT
v_gene: TRBV19
j_gene: TRBJ1-3
d_gene: TRBD1
abundance: .

CDR3aa: CASSLAWTGGPVEQFF
CDR3nt: TGTGCCAGCAGCTTGGCCTGGACGGGAGGGCCAGTTGAGCAGTTCTTC
v_gene: TRBV5-6
j_gene: TRBJ2-1
d_gene: TRBD2
abundance: .

CDR3aa: CASSQDSGTDTQYF
CDR3nt: TGTGCCAGCAGCCAGGACTCGGGCACAGATACGCAGTATTTT
v_gene: TRBV3-1/TRBV3-2
j_gene: TRBJ2-3
d_gene: .
abundance: .

CDR3aa: CASSDQTEWNTEAFF
CDR3nt: TGTGCCAGCAGCGACCAGACAGAATGGAACACTGAAGCTTTCTTT
v_gene: TRBV9
j_gene: TRBJ1-1
d_gene: .
abundance: .

CDR3aa: CASTLTGTGGYEQYF
CDR3nt: TGTGCCAGCACCCTAACCGGGACAGGGGGCTACGAGCAGTACTTC
v_gene: TRBV7-2
j_gene: TRBJ2-7
d_gene: TRBD1
abundance: .

CDR3aa: CSVPHGTYGYTF
CDR3nt: TGCAGCGTACCCCACGGGACTTATGGCTACACCTTC
v_gene: TRBV29-1
j_gene: TRBJ1-2
d_gene: .
abundance: .

CDR3aa: CASSQDPHEGLEQYF
CDR3nt: TGTGCCAGCAGCCAAGATCCCCACGAGGGCCTTGAGCAGTACTTC
v_gene: TRBV4-2
j_gene: TRBJ2-7
d_gene: .
abundance: .

CDR3aa: CASSSITREKLFF
CDR3nt: TGTGCCAGCAGTTCCATTACTCGGGAAAAACTGTTTTTT
v_gene: TRBV7-9
j_gene: TRBJ1-4
d_gene: .
abundance: once

CDR3aa: CASSFRQGAETQYF
CDR3nt: TGTGCCAGCAGCTTCCGACAGGGGGCAGAGACCCAGTACTTC
v_gene: TRBV7-9
j_gene: TRBJ2-5
d_gene: TRBD1
abundance: .

CDR3aa: CASSMTGASGIRSYNEQFF
CDR3nt: TGTGCCAGTAGCATGACCGGGGCTAGCGGGATCCGCTCCTACAATGAGCAGTTCTTC
v_gene: TRBV19
j_gene: TRBJ2-1
d_gene: TRBD2
abundance: .

CDR3aa: CASSPQGVDTEAFF
CDR3nt: TGTGCCAGCAGCCCCCAGGGGGTCGACACTGAAGCTTTCTTT
v_gene: TRBV7-9
j_gene: TRBJ1-1
d_gene: TRBD1
abundance: .